The 14 T cell receptor beta chains given below trace back to one sample, sequenced in a study of TIL therapy for anti-PD-1-resistant metastatic lung cancer. Time point described: pre-treatment sample, taken before nivolumab and TIL therapy. The libraries were made with immunoSEQ v3. Sequenced by immunoSEQ multiplex PCR; TCRdb stores in-frame clones only, minus some. The sample contains 40,000 to 55,000 clones, 65% to 80% of which appear only once. The specimen was blood, collected at baseline. The receptor source for this set is a woman aged 25-85 years with non-small cell lung cancer.

This rearrangement joins TRBV7-2 to TRBJ1-2, with D perhaps matching TRBD1 (5 bases). V was pared by 5 bases and J by 4 bases, with 11 bases between. Germline-derived CDR1 and CDR2 are SGHTA and FQGNSA. There are 13 residues in the CDR3. The CDR3, as DNA: TGTGCCAGCAGCCTGGGGACGGGCTATGGCTACACCTTC. Encoded protein: CASSLGTGYGYTF.

The gene calls are TRBV5-6 and TRBJ2-3; the match to TRBD2 covers 11 bases. Losses at the gene ends were 4 bases for V and 1 base for J; bases not matched to a gene: 2. CDR3 length: 15 amino acids. Looked up from germline, CDR1 is SGHDT and CDR2 is YYEEEE. The DNA of the CDR3 is TGTGCCAGCAGCCTAGCGGGAGGTGGCACAGATACGCAGTATTTT. Its protein product is CASSLAGGGTDTQYF. Complete variable domain (other parts from reference TRBV5-6 and TRBJ2-3): DAGVTQSPTHLIKTRGQQVTLRCSPKSGHDTVSWYQQALGQGPQFIFQYYEEEERQRGNFPDRFSGHQFPNYSSELNVNALLLGDSALYLCASSLAGGGTDTQYFGPGTRLTVL.

The chain has TRBV5-4 and TRBJ2-5; 9 bases match TRBD1. Looked up from germline, CDR1 is SGHNT and CDR2 is YYREEE (reference sequence). This CDR3 spans 14 amino acids. Trimming removed 3 bases from V and 5 bases from J; junction bases left unmatched: 5. The CDR3 DNA follows: TGTGCCAGCAGCTCCTACGGACAGGGGGAGACCCAGTACTTC. The encoded protein is CASSSYGQGETQYF. Full variable domain (remainder filled in from reference TRBV5-4 and TRBJ2-5): ETGVTQSPTHLIKTRGQQVTLRCSSQSGHNTVSWYQQALGQGPQFIFQYYREEENGRGNFPPRFSGLQFPNYSSELNVNALELDDSALYLCASSSYGQGETQYFGPGTRLLVL.

This clone showed up just a few times. The V and J genes are TRBV19 and TRBJ1-2; perhaps TRBD1 as D (6 bases). Trimming cost V 5 bases and J 5 bases, with 18 bases left between them. This CDR3 is 15 amino acids long. The germline V gene encodes CDR1 LNHDA and CDR2 SQIVND (reference sequence). In DNA, the CDR3 is TGTGCCAGTAGTGTCACCGGGGCCCAGGGGTATGGCTACACCTTC. Protein product: CASSVTGAQGYGYTF.

The genes are TRBV6-5 and TRBJ1-3; 8 bases fit TRBD1. With 6 bases clipped from V and 0 bases from J, the junction kept 4 bases outside the gene matches. This CDR3 spans 15 amino acids. Germline V lookup: CDR1 MNHEY, CDR2 SVGAGI. The CDR3 DNA reads as TGTGCCAGCAGGGGACAGGATAGCTCTGGAAACACCATATATTTT. Residues: CASRGQDSSGNTIYF.

This sequence joins TRBV11-1 and TRBJ2-7; D might be TRBD1 (6 bases). V lost 4 bases and J 4 bases, leaving 8 bases between the germline ends. The CDR3 is 12 amino acids. The germline CDR1 and CDR2 sequences are SGHAT and FQDESV (reference sequence). The CDR3 DNA reads as TGTGCCAGCAGCTCACAGGGTTACGAGCAGTACTTC. Translation gives CASSSQGYEQYF.

This clone was seen just once. The chain carries TRBV5-6 and TRBJ1-5, with 8 bases identical to TRBD1. This CDR3 spans 17 amino acids. Germline trimming cut 3 bases from V and 6 bases from J; bases unmatched to any gene: 14. Germline V lookup: CDR1 SGHDT, CDR2 YYEEEE. This CDR3 reads CASSSIGQGGLGQPQHF. CDR3 bases: TGTGCCAGCAGCTCTATAGGACAGGGAGGCTTAGGTCAGCCCCAGCATTTT.

The V gene is TRBV28, the J gene TRBJ2-3; no firm D call. Trimming shortened V by 5 bases and J by 3 bases, and 6 bases separated the two germline ends. CDR1 is MDHEN and CDR2 is SYDVKM in the germline V gene. CDR3 length: 12 residues. The CDR3 sequence: CASSRSTDTQYF. The CDR3 DNA sequence: TGTGCCAGCAGTCGCTCGACAGATACGCAGTATTTT.

This clone has just a few counts. This chain uses TRBV10-3 with TRBJ1-3; 9 positions agree with TRBD1. The trim removed 2 bases at V and 1 base at J, leaving 9 bases unmatched. The germline V gene encodes CDR1 ENHRY and CDR2 SYGVKD. This CDR3 is built from 18 residues. The CDR3 here is CAISETGQGVVSGNTIYF. The DNA of the CDR3 is TGTGCCATCAGTGAGACGGGACAGGGAGTTGTGTCTGGAAACACCATATATTTT.

The chain couples TRBV11-2 to TRBJ2-7; possible D gene TRBD1, 6 bases. V was cut by 5 bases and J by 5 bases, with 16 bases left in between. CDR1 SGHAT and CDR2 FQNNGV come from the germline V gene. The CDR3 runs to 14 residues. CDR3 sequence reads: CASSLGQFSDEQYF. In nucleotides, the CDR3 is TGTGCCAGCAGCCTCGGACAGTTCTCAGACGAGCAGTACTTC.

The chain links TRBV5-4 to TRBJ2-7; TRBD2 agrees at 11 bases. This CDR3 is 16 amino acids long. Trimming cost V 4 bases and J 4 bases; bases outside gene matches: 10. The germline gives CDR1 SGHNT, CDR2 YYREEE (reference sequence). CDR3: CASSGPGLADHYEQYF. In nucleotides, the CDR3 is TGTGCCAGCAGCGGACCGGGACTAGCGGACCATTACGAGCAGTACTTC.

This clone was seen once. The chain recombines TRBV7-9 with TRBJ1-2, with unresolved D. The V and J ends lost 7 bases and 4 bases respectively, with 13 bases between them. The CDR3 contains 13 residues. Germline CDR1 SEHNR, CDR2 FQNEAQ (reference sequence). DNA of the CDR3: TGTGCCAGCAACCTTGCCGGCGGCTATGGCTACACCTTC. It specifies CASNLAGGYGYTF.

This clone came up once. The genes are TRBV4-2 and TRBJ2-2, with D tentatively TRBD1 or TRBD2 (5 bases each). From germline, CDR1 is LGHNA and CDR2 YNFKEQ. The CDR3 length is 14 residues. Trimming pared 3 bases from V and 5 bases from J, leaving 10 bases between. The CDR3 bases are TGTGCCAGCAGCCAGGGGACCAGTACCGGGGAGCTGTTTTTT. Translation: CASSQGTSTGELFF.

This clone was seen at least ten times. The J gene is TRBJ1-1, the V gene TRBV12-5; D is possibly TRBD1 (5 bases). The CDR3 has 13 residues. In germline, CDR1 is LGHNT, CDR2 FRNRAP. The V end lost 9 bases, the J end lost 5 bases, and 16 bases lay between the germline ends. The CDR3 spells CASSPGPRTEAFF. The CDR3 coding sequence is TGTGCTAGCTCTCCAGGGCCGAGGACTGAAGCTTTCTTT. The complete variable domain, with remaining parts taken from reference TRBV12-5 and TRBJ1-1, reads DARVTQTPRHKVTEMGQEVTMRCQPILGHNTVFWYRQTMMQGLELLAYFRNRAPLDDSGMPKDRFSAEMPDATLATLKIQPSEPRDSAVYFCASSPGPRTEAFFGQGTRLTVV.